This T cell receptor (beta chain) was observed in a study of T cell repertoires in cytomegalovirus infection. Study at large: CMV infection together with matching HLA type was indicated by public TCR beta signatures.

TCRdb analysed the reads with MiXCR anew, one entry per CDR3 protein. The data show around 550,000 distinct CDR3 sequences, about 30% seen once. Germline V gives CDR1 SGHAT, CDR2 FQNNGV. The V segment lost 3 bases and the J segment 2 bases; nucleotides outside the gene matches: 2. The CDR3 loop spans 15 amino acids. There are many counts of this clonotype. The specimen was PBMCs. J is TRBJ2-5 and V is TRBV11-2; 11 bases fit TRBD2. This TCR came from a human donor in good health (CMV status not recorded). Some clones in this sample may be carry-over from other donors' samples. CDR3 sequence (DNA): TGTGCCAGCAGCTTCGGGACTAGCGGACAAGAGACCCAGTACTTC. Protein sequence: CASSFGTSGQETQYF.